These T cell receptor beta chains were read from a single sample in a study of OX40 agonist ivuxolimab in advanced cancers. Generated by immunoSEQ multiplex PCR, the TCRdb table keeps only in-frame clones and is missing some. Of roughly 80,000 clones listed, 84% are singletons. The specimen comprised CD4+ or CD8+ T cells sorted from blood, sampled in a trial of the OX40 agonist ivuxolimab. These receptors all come from an adult with an advanced solid tumor such as melanoma, head and neck, liver or kidney cancer. CDR3s include the opening cysteine and the closing phenylalanine or tryptophan. D genes are given only for firm matches. The size entry is marked missing in some rows and otherwise reads once, few, many or a size class.

clone_size j_call d_call v_call cdr3_nt cdr3_aa
few TRBJ2-2 NA TRBV9 TGTGCCAGCAGCGCAATGCCCGGGGCCGGGGAGCTGTTTTTT CASSAMPGAGELFF
NA TRBJ2-3 NA TRBV9 TGTGCCAGCAGCGTAGACATCGGACAGACCTCTAGCACAGATACGCAGTATTTT CASSVDIGQTSSTDTQYF
NA TRBJ1-1 NA TRBV7-2 TGTGCCAGCAGGCAACAGGGGAACACTGAAGCTTTCTTT CASRQQGNTEAFF
once TRBJ1-1 NA TRBV19 TGTGCCACCGCGGAGAAGGGCGGGTGGACTGAAGCTTTCTTT CATAEKGGWTEAFF
NA TRBJ1-2 NA TRBV29-1 TGCAGCGCTGAGCGGATTAACTATGGCTACACCTTC CSAERINYGYTF
NA TRBJ1-1 NA TRBV5-6 TGTGCCAGCAGCTCAGGGAGGACTGAAGCTTTCTTT CASSSGRTEAFF
NA TRBJ1-2 TRBD1 TRBV18 TGTGCCAGCTCCCCGGACAGGGCTAACTATGGCTACACCTTC CASSPDRANYGYTF
few TRBJ2-7 TRBD1 TRBV7-8 TGTGCCAGCAGCCCGAGTGGGACAGGCTCCTACGAGCAGTACTTC CASSPSGTGSYEQYF
NA TRBJ1-1 TRBD1 TRBV7-9 TGTGCCAGCAGCCCCCGGGACAGGGTGAACACTGAAGCTTTCTTT CASSPRDRVNTEAFF
few TRBJ2-1 TRBD2 TRBV6-5 TGTGCCACTAATTTCTGGGCGGGGGGGGAGAATGAGCAGTTCTTC CATNFWAGGENEQFF
NA TRBJ2-7 TRBD1 TRBV7-2 TGTGCCAGCAGCTTGGTTTCGGGGACAGAGTACGAGCAGTACTTC CASSLVSGTEYEQYF
NA TRBJ2-2 TRBD1 TRBV7-3 TGTGCCAGCAGCTCGGAAAGTCCCGGGACAGGGCCCGGGGAGCTGTTTTTT CASSSESPGTGPGELFF
NA TRBJ2-5 NA TRBV6-6 TGTGCCAGCAGTTACTCGCGCGAGACCCAGTACTTC CASSYSRETQYF
NA TRBJ1-5 NA TRBV4-1 TGCGCCAGCAGCCGGGAACTAAGGACAGACAATCAGCCCCAGCATTTT CASSRELRTDNQPQHF
NA TRBJ1-5 NA TRBV11-2 TGTGCCAGCAGCTTAGAGGCGGATCAGCCCCAGCATTTT CASSLEADQPQHF
NA TRBJ2-5 TRBD1 TRBV5-4 TGTGCCAGCAGCTTGAAACAGGGGCAAGAGACCCAGTACTTC CASSLKQGQETQYF
NA TRBJ1-3 NA TRBV5-1 TGCGCCAGCAGCTTGGGGGCAGTCTCTGGAAACACCATATATTTT CASSLGAVSGNTIYF
few TRBJ2-1 TRBD1 TRBV4-1 TGCGCCAGCAGCCTCCCTCCCCCGGGACAGTACGACAATGAGCAGTTCTTC CASSLPPPGQYDNEQFF
few TRBJ1-6 TRBD1 TRBV4-2 TGTGCCAGCAGCCAAGATCCGGGACAGAATAATTCACCCCTCCACTTT CASSQDPGQNNSPLHF
NA TRBJ2-3 TRBD2 TRBV6-5 TGTGCCAGCAGGCATAGCGGGGACACAGATACGCAGTATTTT CASRHSGDTDTQYF
NA TRBJ1-1 NA TRBV5-5 TGTGCCAGCAGCTTGGTGGTGTCTATGAACACTGAAGCTTTCTTT CASSLVVSMNTEAFF
NA TRBJ1-6 TRBD1 TRBV2 TGTGCCAGCAGTGCCCGGACAGGTGAGAGTTCACCCCTCCACTTT CASSARTGESSPLHF
NA TRBJ2-2 NA TRBV5-8 TGTGCCAGCAGGCCCGGGGGCCGCGCGATCGGGGAGCTGTTTTTT CASRPGGRAIGELFF
NA TRBJ2-5 TRBD1 TRBV7-9 TGTGCCAGCAGCCGGGGACAGGGGGGAGAGACCCAGTACTTC CASSRGQGGETQYF
NA TRBJ1-2 NA TRBV2 TGTGCCAGCAGGTCTACTGTATATGGCTACACCTTC CASRSTVYGYTF
NA TRBJ2-5 NA TRBV28 TGTGCCAGCAGTTGGGACCGCTCGGCGACCCAGTACTTC CASSWDRSATQYF